This T cell receptor beta chain was found in a study of T cell responses to AZD1222 COVID-19 vaccine. Libraries were prepared by immunoSEQ multiplex PCR; TCRdb keeps only in-frame clonotypes and omits some of them. The table has 150,000 to 200,000 clones, about nine tenths seen once. The CDR3 sequence is 15 residues long. Germline lookup yields CDR1 MDHEN and CDR2 SYDVKM. Germline trimming cut 4 bases from V and 5 bases from J; bases unmatched to any gene: 5. The sequence came from an adult in good health. The material sequenced was peripheral blood, taken on day 0 of AZD1222 vaccination. The rearrangement joins TRBV28 to TRBJ1-4; 9 bases align to TRBD1. The CDR3 coding sequence is TGTGCCAGCAGTTCGACAGGGGGACGAAATGAAAAACTGTTTTTT. Amino acid sequence: CASSSTGGRNEKLFF. Full variable domain (outside the CDR3, taken from reference TRBV28 and TRBJ1-4): DVKVTQSSRYLVKRTGEKVFLECVQDMDHENMFWYRQDPGLGLRLIYFSYDVKMKEKGDIPEGYSVSREKKERFSLILESASTNQTSMYLCASSSTGGRNEKLFFGSGTQLSVL.